This T cell receptor beta chain was found in a study of cytomegalovirus exposure and HLA in healthy donors. Looking at the study overall: Unique TCRs numbering some 80 million, obtained from HLA-typed donors, made up an early data release. Study findings and constraints: The number of N-insertions in an Asian-associated ancestry cluster was reportedly below the approximately 680-donor mean in a later analysis. Common viral pathogens (according to a later analysis) appeared linked to several of the most significant clusters. Per published accounts, TCR beta sequences correctly predicted the HLA-A and HLA-B alleles of most subjects.

Both 60 Vbeta primers and 13 Jbeta primers went into the PCR. Only in-frame clones appear in the TCRdb table, and some are missing; sequencing was by immunoSEQ multiplex PCR. Of approximately 110,000 clones listed, around 74% are singletons. About this clone: Antigen unknown.

This CDR3 has 17 amino acids. Germline assignment: CDR1 SGHRS and CDR2 YFSETQ. Unmatched junction bases numbered 13, after V lost 5 bases and J lost 5 bases. The sequence was obtained from a man aged 25-40 years in good health and CMV-seropositive. The genes are TRBV5-1 and TRBJ2-5; 12 bases are a match to TRBD2. Material for sequencing was PBMCs. CDR3 coding DNA: TGCGCCAGCAGACTGATTCTAGCGGGGGGGCCTTCGGAGACCCAGTACTTC. Its protein product is CASRLILAGGPSETQYF.